These T cell receptor beta chains were read from a single sample in a study of shared clonotypes between healthy human individuals. The repertoire was sequenced with immunoSEQ multiplex PCR; TCRdb's copy has only in-frame clones and lacks some. The table includes under 2,500,000 clones, roughly 95% detected once. The sample taken for sequencing was naive CD4+ T cells sorted from blood. The receptors shown here come from a young man in good health. Each CDR3 is given with its conserved first and last residue. The D gene is left open where the match is weak. Clone size is not always given. Where it is, it says once, few, many or a class for expanded clones.

cdr3_aa,cdr3_nt,j_call,v_call,clone_size,d_call
CASSVDGVSYEQYF,TGTGCCAGCAGCGTAGATGGGGTTAGCTACGAGCAGTACTTC,TRBJ2-7,TRBV9,-,-
CASSQIQGTQYF,TGCGCCAGCAGCCAAATACAGGGGACGCAGTATTTT,TRBJ2-3,TRBV4-1,-,TRBD1
CASSEGGGGIRELFF,TGCGCCAGCAGTGAGGGAGGAGGTGGTATCCGGGAGCTGTTTTTT,TRBJ2-2,TRBV10-1,-,-
CASSQDLATTGELFF,TGCGCCAGCAGCCAAGATCTAGCGACGACCGGGGAGCTGTTTTTT,TRBJ2-2,TRBV4-3,-,-
CASSLGLKGGETQYF,TGTGCCAGCAGCTTAGGTCTAAAAGGGGGAGAGACCCAGTACTTC,TRBJ2-5,TRBV11-2,-,-
CSVNPGQGKNIQYF,TGCAGCGTAAACCCGGGACAGGGAAAAAACATTCAGTACTTC,TRBJ2-4,TRBV29-1,once,TRBD1
CASSLDTETQYF,TGTGCCAGCAGCTTAGATACAGAGACCCAGTACTTC,TRBJ2-5,TRBV7-9,-,-
CASSLPLAVLAGTQYF,TGTGCCAGCAGCTTGCCCCTAGCGGTCCTAGCGGGGACGCAGTATTTT,TRBJ2-3,TRBV7-2,-,TRBD2
CASSLGRINNEQFF,TGTGCCAGCAGCTTAGGCAGGATCAACAATGAGCAGTTCTTC,TRBJ2-1,TRBV11-2,-,-
CASSTQTTWRTEAFF,TGTGCCAGCAGTACTCAGACCACATGGCGCACTGAAGCTTTCTTT,TRBJ1-1,TRBV28,-,-
CASTNGVSTDTQYF,TGTGCCAGCACCAATGGGGTTAGCACAGATACGCAGTATTTT,TRBJ2-3,TRBV7-2,-,-
CASSLKVYGYTF,TGTGCCAGCAGTCTCAAGGTCTATGGCTACACCTTC,TRBJ1-2,TRBV28,-,-
CASSLNGGGQPQHF,TGTGCCAGCAGTTTAAATGGGGGGGGTCAGCCCCAGCATTTT,TRBJ1-5,TRBV27,-,-
CASSQVGSSYYGYTF,TGTGCCAGCAGCCAAGTAGGGTCCTCATACTATGGCTACACCTTC,TRBJ1-2,TRBV4-2,-,-
CASSLSDRAGVHEQYF,TGTGCCAGCAGCTTGTCGGACCGCGCAGGGGTGCACGAGCAGTACTTC,TRBJ2-7,TRBV5-8,-,-
CASSLQASHNSPLHF,TGTGCCAGCAGCTTACAGGCGAGTCATAATTCACCCCTCCACTTT,TRBJ1-6,TRBV7-3,-,-
CASSDLGTVNTEAFF,TGTGCCAGCAGTGATCTCGGGACAGTGAACACTGAAGCTTTCTTT,TRBJ1-1,TRBV6-1,-,TRBD1
CASSLGAVSANYGYTF,TGTGCCAGCAGCTTGGGGGCCGTTTCAGCTAACTATGGCTACACCTTC,TRBJ1-2,TRBV11-2,-,-
CASSGGQAEGEKLFF,TGTGCCAGCAGCGGGGGACAGGCCGAGGGGGAAAAACTGTTTTTT,TRBJ1-4,TRBV9,-,TRBD1
CASSYEGGRAVEQFF,TGTGCCAGCAGTTACGAAGGCGGGAGGGCGGTTGAGCAGTTCTTC,TRBJ2-1,TRBV6-5,-,TRBD2
CASSPLAGSYEQYF,TGTGCCAGCAGCCCATTGGCGGGGTCCTACGAGCAGTACTTC,TRBJ2-7,TRBV5-4,-,-
CASSFLTGGDPYEQYF,TGTGCCAGCAGCTTCCTGACAGGGGGCGATCCTTACGAGCAGTACTTC,TRBJ2-7,TRBV7-2,-,TRBD1
CASSDGYEQYF,TGTGCCAGCAGTGACGGCTACGAGCAGTACTTC,TRBJ2-7,TRBV2,few,-
CASSRQGDYEQYF,TGCGCCAGCAGTCGACAGGGAGACTACGAGCAGTACTTC,TRBJ2-7,TRBV5-1,-,TRBD1
CASSGDRGRFETQYF,TGTGCCAGCAGTGGGGACAGGGGGCGTTTCGAGACCCAGTACTTC,TRBJ2-5,TRBV25-1,-,TRBD1
CAISDLDEQYF,TGTGCCATCAGTGATCTAGATGAGCAGTACTTC,TRBJ2-7,TRBV10-3,-,-
CASSYSSGMDTQYF,TGTGCCAGCAGCTATTCCTCAGGGATGGATACGCAGTATTTT,TRBJ2-3,TRBV7-9,-,-